These 18 T cell receptor beta chains originate from one sample sequenced in a study of blood T cell repertoires in COVID-19. Method: immunoSEQ multiplex PCR; TCRdb's copy keeps in-frame clones and lacks some. The table has 150,000 to 200,000 clones, about 85% seen once; the top ten hold around 7%. Sequencing was done on a sample of peripheral blood. Source of these receptors: a man older than 75 with COVID-19, enrolled during active disease.

This clone was recorded a few times. The V call is TRBV11-1, the J call TRBJ2-5; weak D call: TRBD1 (6 bases). Germline values: CDR1 SGHAT, CDR2 FQDESV (reference sequence). The length of the CDR3 is 15 residues. With 5 bases removed from V and 4 bases from J, the gap between germline ends came to 17 bases. The CDR3 DNA is TGTGCCAGCAGCGTCCCGGGACACAAAAGAGAGACCCAGTACTTC. Protein product: CASSVPGHKRETQYF.

The V gene is TRBV9, the J gene TRBJ1-2, with TRBD1 identical over 7 bases. V lost 4 bases and J lost 2; bases outside the gene matches: 8. CDR3 length equals 15 residues. Germline V gives CDR1 SGDLS, CDR2 YYNGEE. The CDR3 protein is CASSPTWDRNYGYTF. The CDR3 nucleotides read TGTGCCAGCAGCCCGACCTGGGACAGAAACTATGGCTACACCTTC.

This chain connects TRBV2 to TRBJ2-3, with TRBD1 as a possible D gene (5 bases). In germline, CDR1 is SNHLY, CDR2 FYNNEI. The CDR3 consists of 15 residues. The V and J ends lost 4 bases and 4 bases respectively, with 15 bases between them. The CDR3 protein is CASSGRVGDADTQYF. In DNA form, the CDR3 reads TGTGCCAGCAGTGGCAGGGTAGGGGATGCAGATACGCAGTATTTT.

This clone has more than one count but fewer than ten. The J gene is TRBJ2-5, the V gene TRBV5-6; a possible D gene is TRBD1 (5 bases). The CDR3 has 14 residues. V gave up 1 base and J gave up 2 bases, with 9 bases separating them. CDR1 SGHDT and CDR2 YYEEEE come from the germline V gene. The CDR3 DNA reads as TGTGCCAGCAGCTTGAAGACAGCTCAAGAGACCCAGTACTTC. Protein product: CASSLKTAQETQYF.

This chain joins TRBV12-3 or TRBV12-4 and TRBJ1-2, with TRBD1 matching 7 bases. J was trimmed by 4 bases and V by 7 bases; bases with no gene match: 6. This CDR3 is 13 amino acids long. CDR3 in DNA: TGTGCCAGCACCTACGGGACAGCCTATGGCTACACCTTC. As protein: CASTYGTAYGYTF.

The rearrangement uses TRBV5-1 and TRBJ1-1; D not resolved. CDR1 is SGHRS and CDR2 is YFSETQ in the germline V gene. There are 15 residues in the CDR3. V lost 0 bases and J 4 bases, leaving 13 bases between the germline ends. The CDR3 DNA reads as TGCGCCAGCAGCTTGGCCGTCAACTCCGGCACTGAAGCTTTCTTT. Translated: CASSLAVNSGTEAFF.

The V and J genes are TRBV5-5 and TRBJ2-5; 12 bases line up with TRBD2. CDR1 and CDR2 from the germline V gene are SGHKS and YYEKEE (reference sequence). The trim removed 4 bases at V and 3 bases at J, leaving 4 bases unmatched. This CDR3 has 15 amino acids. CDR3 bases: TGTGCCAGCAGCCCCGGACTAGCGGGGAAAGAGACCCAGTACTTC. This gives the protein CASSPGLAGKETQYF.

This clone was observed once. V and J are TRBV10-3 and TRBJ2-7, with 9 bases aligning to TRBD2. The CDR3 extends over 14 amino acids. With 0 bases clipped from V and 4 bases from J, the junction kept 1 base outside the gene matches. Germline-derived CDR1 and CDR2 are ENHRY and SYGVKD. CDR3 sequence reads: CAISESGLAYEQYF. The CDR3 bases are TGTGCCATCAGTGAGTCGGGACTAGCATACGAGCAGTACTTC.

The chain joins TRBV6-5 to TRBJ2-2; TRBD1 aligns across 7 bases. The CDR3 runs to 15 residues. The germline CDR1 and CDR2 sequences are MNHEY and SVGAGI. The junction had 4 bases not matched to a gene; V was cut back by 6 bases and J by 0 bases. CDR3 bases: TGTGCCAGCAGGGAGACAGGGACGAACACCGGGGAGCTGTTTTTT. This encodes CASRETGTNTGELFF.

The count of this clone is one. The CDR3 DNA reads as TGTGCCAGCAGCTTAGATATCTACACCGGGGAGCTGTTTTTT. Protein product: CASSLDIYTGELFF. V and J are TRBV11-2 and TRBJ2-2; D not resolved. The germline gives CDR1 SGHAT, CDR2 FQNNGV. The CDR3 is 14 amino acids. V was trimmed by 0 bases and J by 3 bases, leaving 5 bases between them.

This clone was counted between two and nine times. For the CDR3, the DNA is TGTGCCAGCTCCTACGGAGGCACTGAAGCTTTCTTT. Protein sequence: CASSYGGTEAFF. This chain connects TRBV18 to TRBJ1-1; no reliable D call. Trimming stripped 6 bases from V and 4 bases from J, with 9 bases between. The CDR3 loop spans 12 amino acids. CDR1 is KGHSH, CDR2 LQKENI, per germline.

The V and J genes are TRBV9 and TRBJ1-1; unclear D gene. The CDR3 covers 13 residues. Germline CDR1 and CDR2: SGDLS and YYNGEE. V lost 4 bases to trimming and J lost 0 bases, with 7 bases between them. CDR3 coding DNA: TGTGCCAGCAGCCCCGAGCTGAACACTGAAGCTTTCTTT. Its translation is CASSPELNTEAFF.

CDR3 coding DNA: TGCGCCAGCAGCCAAGAACGGGAAGAGACCCAGTACTTC. It translates to CASSQEREETQYF. J is TRBJ2-5 and V is TRBV4-3; D is ambiguous. The length of the CDR3 is 13 residues. Germline CDR1 is LGHNA and CDR2 is YSLEER. V was trimmed by 0 bases and J by 3 bases, leaving 5 bases between them.

The chain joins TRBV19 to TRBJ2-7; TRBD2 matches at 14 bases. The CDR3 contains 17 residues. V gave up 8 bases and J gave up 3 bases; unmatched junction bases: 12. The germline gives CDR1 LNHDA, CDR2 SQIVND (reference sequence). CDR3 bases: TGTGCCAGTCGGGGGACTAGCGGGGGCCTTGGAAACTACGAGCAGTACTTC. This sequence encodes CASRGTSGGLGNYEQYF.

The chain couples TRBV4-2 to TRBJ1-1, with a possible D match to TRBD1 (6 bases). V lost 11 bases and J 1 base, leaving 20 bases between the germline ends. CDR3 length: 15 residues. Germline CDR1 reads LGHNA; CDR2 reads YNFKEQ. The CDR3 protein is CARKTKRQENTEAFF. In DNA form, the CDR3 reads TGTGCCCGAAAGACCAAGAGACAGGAGAACACTGAAGCTTTCTTT.

This clone was recorded only once. V gene TRBV6-5 combines with J gene TRBJ1-4; the match to TRBD1 covers 8 bases. Per the germline V gene, CDR1 is MNHEY and CDR2 is SVGAGI. This CDR3 region has 15 residues. The V gene end was trimmed by 0 bases and the J gene end by 8 bases; junction bases not matched to a gene: 5. The CDR3 nucleotides read TGTGCCAGCAGTTACTCGAGGACAGGGAGGGAAAAACTGTTTTTT. Amino acids: CASSYSRTGREKLFF.

The rearrangement joins TRBV7-9 to TRBJ2-1, with D perhaps TRBD2 (5 bases). The CDR3 length is 15 residues. Germline V gene data show CDR1 as SEHNR and CDR2 as FQNEAQ (reference sequence). Trimming left V 2 bases short and J 4 bases short, with 12 bases between. The CDR3 region has the DNA TGTGCCAGCAGCTTAAATAATCTAGCATACAATGAGCAGTTCTTC. Translated, it gives CASSLNNLAYNEQFF. Filled out from reference TRBV7-9 and TRBJ2-1, the complete variable domain reads DTGVSQNPRHKITKRGQNVTFRCDPISEHNRLYWYRQTLGQGPEFLTYFQNEAQLEKSRLLSDRFSAERPKGSFSTLEIQRTEQGDSAMYLCASSLNNLAYNEQFFGPGTRLTVL.

DNA of the CDR3: TGTGCCAGCAGCTTTCCGGGATCAAGGGTCGAGACCCAGTACTTC. Translation: CASSFPGSRVETQYF. The gene calls are TRBV5-5 and TRBJ2-5, with D perhaps TRBD2 (5 bases). Germline V gene lookup returns CDR1 SGHKS and CDR2 YYEKEE (reference sequence). V was trimmed by 2 bases and J by 5 bases, leaving 16 bases between them. This CDR3 has 15 amino acids.